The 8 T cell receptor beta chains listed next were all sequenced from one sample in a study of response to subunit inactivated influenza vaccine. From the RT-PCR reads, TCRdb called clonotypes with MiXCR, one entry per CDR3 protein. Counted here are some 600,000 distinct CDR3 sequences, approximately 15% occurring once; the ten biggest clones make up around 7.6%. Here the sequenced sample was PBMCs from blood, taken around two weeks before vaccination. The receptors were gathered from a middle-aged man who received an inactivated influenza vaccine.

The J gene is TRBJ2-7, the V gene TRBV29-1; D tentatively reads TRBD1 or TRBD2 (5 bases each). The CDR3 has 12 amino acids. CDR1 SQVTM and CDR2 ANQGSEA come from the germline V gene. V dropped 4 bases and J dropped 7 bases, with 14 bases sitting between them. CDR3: CSVAGTGKEQYF. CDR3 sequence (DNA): TGCAGCGTTGCTGGGACGGGGAAGGAGCAGTACTTC.

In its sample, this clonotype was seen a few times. The CDR3 reads CASSQLRGGIGTGELFF. The CDR3 DNA follows: TGCGCCAGCAGCCAGTTAAGGGGAGGGATCGGCACCGGGGAGCTGTTTTTT. The V gene is TRBV4-1, the J gene TRBJ2-2, with 7 bases fitting TRBD2. Germline V lookup: CDR1 MGHRA, CDR2 YSYEKL. This CDR3 is built from 17 residues. J was trimmed by 4 bases and V by 3 bases; bases with no gene match: 11.

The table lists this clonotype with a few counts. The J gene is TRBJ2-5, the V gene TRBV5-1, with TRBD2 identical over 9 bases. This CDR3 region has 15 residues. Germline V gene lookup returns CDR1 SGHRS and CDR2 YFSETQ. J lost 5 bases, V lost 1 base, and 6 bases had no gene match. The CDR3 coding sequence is TGCGCCAGCAGCTTGAAGGGGACTAGCTGGGAGACCCAGTACTTC. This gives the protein CASSLKGTSWETQYF. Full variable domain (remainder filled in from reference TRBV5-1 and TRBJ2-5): KAGVTQTPRYLIKTRGQQVTLSCSPISGHRSVSWYQQTPGQGLQFLFEYFSETQRNKGNFPGRFSGRQFSNSRSEMNVSTLELGDSALYLCASSLKGTSWETQYFGPGTRLLVL.

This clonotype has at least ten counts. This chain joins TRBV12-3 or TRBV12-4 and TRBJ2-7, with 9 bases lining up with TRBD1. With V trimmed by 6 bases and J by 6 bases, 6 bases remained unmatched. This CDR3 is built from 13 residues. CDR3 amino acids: CASRPRDRVEQYF. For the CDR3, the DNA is TGTGCCAGCAGGCCCCGGGACAGGGTCGAGCAGTACTTC.

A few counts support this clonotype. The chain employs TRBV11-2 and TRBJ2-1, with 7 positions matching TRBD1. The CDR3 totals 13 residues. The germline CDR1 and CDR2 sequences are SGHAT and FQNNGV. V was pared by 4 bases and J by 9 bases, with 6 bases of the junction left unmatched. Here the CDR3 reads CASSSDRASEQFF. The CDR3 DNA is TGTGCCAGCAGCTCTGACAGGGCGTCTGAGCAGTTCTTC.

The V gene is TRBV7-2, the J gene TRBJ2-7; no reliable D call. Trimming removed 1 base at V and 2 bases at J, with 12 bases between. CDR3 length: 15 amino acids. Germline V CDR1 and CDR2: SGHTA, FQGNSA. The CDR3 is CASSLELSRTYEQYF. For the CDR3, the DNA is TGTGCCAGCAGCTTAGAGCTTAGCAGGACCTACGAGCAGTACTTC.

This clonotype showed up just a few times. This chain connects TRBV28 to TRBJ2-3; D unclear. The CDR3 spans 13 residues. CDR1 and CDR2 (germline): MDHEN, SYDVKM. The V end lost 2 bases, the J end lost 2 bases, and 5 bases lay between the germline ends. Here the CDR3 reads CASSLTYTDTQYF. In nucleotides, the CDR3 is TGTGCCAGCAGTTTAACCTACACAGATACGCAGTATTTT.

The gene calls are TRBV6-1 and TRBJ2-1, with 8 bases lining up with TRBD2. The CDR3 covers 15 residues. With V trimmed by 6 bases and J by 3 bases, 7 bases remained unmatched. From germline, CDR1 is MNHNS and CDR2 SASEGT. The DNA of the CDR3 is TGTGCCAGCAGGGGACTAGAACACCTCTACAATGAGCAGTTCTTC. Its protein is CASRGLEHLYNEQFF.